A single TCR beta chain is shown here with its context. The antigen is undetermined. This entry is derived from a study of identical twins. The germline V gene has CDR1 MNHEY and CDR2 SVGEGT. The CDR3 has 20 amino acids. V lost 7 bases, J lost 0 bases, and 20 bases stayed unmatched. Template switching (which added a universal primer site) was used, and cDNA carried unique molecular identifiers. TCRdb reprocessed the 5' RACE reads with MiXCR, giving one entry per CDR3 protein. The data hold about 240,000 distinct CDR3 sequences, with about 13% observed a single time. Study-level points and caveats: Out-of-frame TCR alpha sharing observed in monozygotic twins exceeded model estimates. Fewer insertions were carried by abundant cord blood beta clonotypes, but none was seen in memory repertoires.

This sample was also put to use in a study of yellow fever vaccine responses in identical twins.

The V and J genes are TRBV6-2 or TRBV6-3 and TRBJ2-7; 11 bases agree with TRBD2. Sequenced: memory (CD45RO+) T cells sorted from blood. This clonotype originated in a woman younger than 30 in good health. The CDR3 is CASTPRGWLAGGSSSYEQYF. DNA of the CDR3: TGTGCCAGCACTCCTCGCGGTTGGCTAGCGGGAGGCTCAAGCTCCTACGAGCAGTACTTC.